A single sample is the source of the 20 T cell receptor beta chains below, sequenced in a study of T cells in tuberculosis. Here immunoSEQ multiplex PCR was the method, and the copy in TCRdb shows in-frame clones only, minus some. The sample contains 20,000 to 25,000 clones, over 75% of which appear only once. Material for sequencing was PBMCs. Every receptor here comes from a donor aged 10 to 29 with latent tuberculosis or without tuberculosis infection.

This chain uses TRBV6-4 with TRBJ1-2; 7 positions agree with TRBD1. Germline-derived CDR1 and CDR2 are MRHNA and SNTAGT. This CDR3 spans 14 amino acids. The trim removed 2 bases at V and 7 bases at J, leaving 7 bases unmatched. The CDR3 sequence is CASSDTSAGGGYTF. CDR3 bases: TGTGCCAGCAGTGACACCTCAGCAGGGGGTGGCTACACCTTC.

The rearrangement links TRBV11-2 to TRBJ2-7; D might be TRBD1 (6 bases). The CDR3 covers 15 residues. The V end was cut by 3 bases, the J end by 7 bases, with 19 bases between. Germline values: CDR1 SGHAT, CDR2 FQNNGV. CDR3 sequence: CASSLSRDIPPEQYF. The CDR3 nucleotides are TGTGCCAGCAGCTTGTCTCGGGACATCCCTCCTGAGCAGTACTTC. Using reference TRBV11-2 and TRBJ2-7 for the parts outside the CDR3, the full variable domain is EAGVAQSPRYKIIEKRQSVAFWCNPISGHATLYWYQQILGQGPKLLIQFQNNGVVDDSQLPKDRFSAERLKGVDSTLKIQPAKLEDSAVYLCASSLSRDIPPEQYFGPGTRLTVT.

J is TRBJ1-3 and V is TRBV5-1, with D maybe TRBD1 (6 bases). Looked up from germline, CDR1 is SGHRS and CDR2 is YFSETQ. V shed 2 bases and J shed 8 bases, with 20 bases lying between them. The CDR3 totals 16 residues. The CDR3 region is CASSFTAGAVGDTIYF. DNA for the CDR3: TGCGCCAGCAGCTTTACCGCGGGGGCTGTAGGGGACACCATATATTTT.

The V call is TRBV23-1, the J call TRBJ2-1; possibly TRBD2 for D (5 bases). TRBV23-1 is given ORF status, its function remaining uncertain. CDR3 length: 14 residues. The V end lost 4 bases, the J end lost 0 bases, and 7 bases lay between the germline ends. The CDR3 here is CASSPAVSYNEQFF. The CDR3 DNA is TGCGCCAGCAGTCCAGCGGTCTCCTACAATGAGCAGTTCTTC.

The chain couples TRBV14 to TRBJ1-2; tentatively, D is TRBD1 (6 bases). Germline V lookup: CDR1 SGHDN, CDR2 FVKESK. The CDR3 loop spans 14 amino acids. V dropped 4 bases and J dropped 2 bases, with 11 bases sitting between them. CDR3 in DNA: TGTGCCAGCAGCCTTCAGGGGAGCAACTATGGCTACACCTTC. This gives the protein CASSLQGSNYGYTF. Full variable domain (missing parts from reference TRBV14 and TRBJ1-2): EAGVTQFPSHSVIEKGQTVTLRCDPISGHDNLYWYRRVMGKEIKFLLHFVKESKQDESGMPNNRFLAERTGGTYSTLKVQPAELEDSGVYFCASSLQGSNYGYTFGSGTRLTVV.

This sequence joins TRBV28 and TRBJ1-4; TRBD1 aligns across 7 bases. Germline loops: CDR1 MDHEN, CDR2 SYDVKM. With 3 bases clipped from V and 10 bases from J, the junction kept 8 bases outside the gene matches. The CDR3 consists of 14 residues. The CDR3 here is CASSLEAGGRKLFF. The CDR3 DNA sequence: TGTGCCAGCAGTTTGGAGGCAGGGGGGAGAAAACTGTTTTTT.

The chain couples TRBV25-1 to TRBJ2-7; 8 positions agree with TRBD1. V lost 2 bases, J lost 1 base, and 13 bases stayed unmatched. CDR1 and CDR2 (germline): MGHDK, SYGVNS. The CDR3 has 18 residues. The CDR3 region has the DNA TGTGCCAGCAGTGAAAGAGTAGGGGGGAGACAGGGGTCCTACGAGCAGTACTTC. Translating gives CASSERVGGRQGSYEQYF.

V usage is TRBV2 and J usage is TRBJ2-7; D uncertain. The length of the CDR3 is 13 residues. CDR1 is SNHLY and CDR2 is FYNNEI in the germline V gene. The V gene lost 7 bases and the J gene lost 4 bases, with 14 bases spanning the gap. The CDR3 here is CASNTRSSYEQYF. The CDR3 nucleotides read TGTGCCAGCAACACCCGCTCGTCGTACGAGCAGTACTTC.

The chain carries TRBV5-6 and TRBJ1-3; D is unresolved. Germline V gene lookup returns CDR1 SGHDT and CDR2 YYEEEE. CDR3 size: 16 residues. Trimming left V 1 base short and J 0 bases short, with 11 bases between. The CDR3 sequence is CASSLISGFSGNTIYF. As DNA, the CDR3 is TGTGCCAGCAGCTTGATTTCAGGTTTCTCTGGAAACACCATATATTTT.

The chain employs TRBV19 and TRBJ1-5, with D unresolved. Germline V gives CDR1 LNHDA, CDR2 SQIVND (reference sequence). V lost 3 bases, J lost 0 bases, and 6 bases lay in between. This CDR3 comprises 14 residues. Here the CDR3 reads CASSMTGSNQPQHF. CDR3 in DNA: TGTGCCAGTAGTATGACGGGTAGCAATCAGCCCCAGCATTTT.

J is TRBJ1-4 and V is TRBV15; the match to TRBD1 covers 8 bases. Germline CDR1 is LNHNV and CDR2 is YYDKDF (reference sequence). The V segment lost 7 bases and the J segment 6 bases; nucleotides outside the gene matches: 4. The CDR3 is made up of 13 amino acids. The CDR3 region has the DNA TGTGCCACCACCACAGGGGGTGATGAAAAACTGTTTTTT. This sequence encodes CATTTGGDEKLFF.

This sequence joins TRBV28 and TRBJ2-1; TRBD2 aligns across 12 bases. The CDR3 is 15 amino acids. The V and J ends lost 4 bases and 7 bases, in that order; junction bases with no gene match: 5. Germline values: CDR1 MDHEN, CDR2 SYDVKM. CDR3 loop: CASSSSGGGLNEQFF. Written as DNA, the CDR3 is TGTGCCAGCAGTTCTAGCGGGGGGGGCTTAAATGAGCAGTTCTTC. The complete variable domain, with remaining parts taken from reference TRBV28 and TRBJ2-1, reads DVKVTQSSRYLVKRTGEKVFLECVQDMDHENMFWYRQDPGLGLRLIYFSYDVKMKEKGDIPEGYSVSREKKERFSLILESASTNQTSMYLCASSSSGGGLNEQFFGPGTRLTVL.

The CDR3 protein is CASSGTTGTSNQPQHF. CDR3 sequence (DNA): TGTGCCAGCAGTGGAACGACAGGGACGAGCAATCAGCCCCAGCATTTT. V and J are TRBV25-1 and TRBJ1-5; 7 bases match TRBD1. The CDR3 has 16 residues. Trimming cost V 4 bases and J 1 base; bases outside gene matches: 7. CDR1 is MGHDK, CDR2 SYGVNS, per germline.

The chain joins TRBV6-1 to TRBJ1-2; D is uncertain. Deletions cut 3 bases from V and 2 bases from J, with 7 bases between. Germline-derived CDR1 and CDR2 are MNHNS and SASEGT. This CDR3 has 13 amino acids. The CDR3 DNA follows: TGTGCCAGCAGTGATGGGCAGAACTATGGCTACACCTTC. This sequence encodes CASSDGQNYGYTF.

The genes are TRBV5-1 and TRBJ2-1, with D possibly TRBD2 on 5 matching bases. The germline CDR1 and CDR2 sequences are SGHRS and YFSETQ. The CDR3 length is 16 residues. Trimming removed 0 bases from V and 0 bases from J, with 10 bases in between. CDR3: CASSLGVGSSYNEQFF. As DNA, the CDR3 is TGCGCCAGCAGCTTGGGGGTTGGGAGCTCCTACAATGAGCAGTTCTTC.

The rearrangement joins TRBV19 to TRBJ1-1; D call uncertain. V lost 4 bases and J 8 bases, leaving 23 bases between the germline ends. CDR3 size: 16 residues. Germline CDR1 LNHDA, CDR2 SQIVND (reference sequence). The DNA for the CDR3 is TGTGCCAGTAGTAGGGAGGTTCAGTTTGGGTACTCCGAAGCTTTCTTT. This sequence encodes CASSREVQFGYSEAFF.

This chain connects TRBV15 to TRBJ2-7; 9 nucleotides match TRBD1. This CDR3 has 15 amino acids. V shed 5 bases and J 6 bases; nucleotides not matched to a gene: 11. Germline lookup yields CDR1 LNHNV and CDR2 YYDKDF (reference sequence). DNA of the CDR3: TGTGCCACCAGCGCAGCAACGGGACAGGGCATCGAGCAGTACTTC. This sequence encodes CATSAATGQGIEQYF.

On this clone itself: Within the sample, other DNA sequences also encode this same CDR3. V is TRBV18 and J is TRBJ2-7; 11 positions agree with TRBD1. Germline V lookup: CDR1 KGHSH, CDR2 LQKENI. CDR3 size: 15 residues. V was clipped by 3 bases and J by 2 bases; unmatched bases: 3. Here the CDR3 DNA reads TGTGCCAGCTCACCTCGGGACAGGGGGACCTACGAGCAGTACTTC. It codes for CASSPRDRGTYEQYF.

This chain joins TRBV6-6 and TRBJ1-3, with D unresolved. The CDR3 covers 16 residues. CDR1 is MNHNY and CDR2 is SVGAGI in the germline V gene (reference sequence). The V end lost 7 bases, the J end lost 7 bases, and 23 bases lay between the germline ends. The DNA of the CDR3 is TGTGCCAGCACAGTTACAGTGGCCAAGGGCGGGAACACCATATATTTT. Translated, it gives CASTVTVAKGGNTIYF.

V usage is TRBV11-2 and J usage is TRBJ1-4, with 8 bases that match TRBD1. V dropped 8 bases and J dropped 8; count of bases not matched to a gene: 10. CDR1 and CDR2 from the germline V gene are SGHAT and FQNNGV. The length of the CDR3 is 14 residues. CDR3 residues: CASRAQTGDEKLFF. In DNA form, the CDR3 reads TGTGCCAGCCGTGCCCAGACAGGGGACGAAAAACTGTTTTTT.